This T cell receptor beta chain was sequenced for a study of cytomegalovirus exposure and HLA in healthy donors. Study context: Among several hundred genotyped donors, 80% to 90% fell in the Caucasian-associated ancestry cluster.

As regards this clone: Its antigen is as yet unknown.

Broader study findings: Within an earlier analysis, most TCR beta V segments proved productive either about 87% or about 30% of the time.

The study ran its PCR with 60 Vbeta and 13 Jbeta primers. The method was immunoSEQ multiplex PCR; TCRdb's version includes in-frame clones alone and lacks a portion of them. Of about 160,000 clones in the sample, approximately 75% were seen once. Germline CDR1 is MNHEY and CDR2 is SVGAGI. The CDR3 is made up of 15 amino acids. V was pared by 4 bases and J by 0 bases, with 10 bases between. The rearrangement links TRBV6-5 to TRBJ1-3, with D maybe TRBD1 (6 bases). The TCR comes from a woman younger than 30 in good health and CMV-seronegative. The sequencing sample was made of PBMCs. The CDR3 DNA reads TGTGCCAGCAGTTCGACAGGCAACTCTGGAAACACCATATATTTT. Translated: CASSSTGNSGNTIYF.